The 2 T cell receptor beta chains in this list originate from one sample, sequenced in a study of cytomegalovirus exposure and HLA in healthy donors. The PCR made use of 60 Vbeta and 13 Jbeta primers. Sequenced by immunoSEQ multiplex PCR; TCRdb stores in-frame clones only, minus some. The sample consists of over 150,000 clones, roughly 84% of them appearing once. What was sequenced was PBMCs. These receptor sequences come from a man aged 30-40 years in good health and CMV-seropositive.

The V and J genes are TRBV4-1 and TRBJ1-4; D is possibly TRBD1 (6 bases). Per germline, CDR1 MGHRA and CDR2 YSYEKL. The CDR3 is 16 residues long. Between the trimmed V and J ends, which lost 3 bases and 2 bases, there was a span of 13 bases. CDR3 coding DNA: TGCGCCAGCAGCCATGCGCAGGGGTCGACTAATGAAAAACTGTTTTTT. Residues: CASSHAQGSTNEKLFF.

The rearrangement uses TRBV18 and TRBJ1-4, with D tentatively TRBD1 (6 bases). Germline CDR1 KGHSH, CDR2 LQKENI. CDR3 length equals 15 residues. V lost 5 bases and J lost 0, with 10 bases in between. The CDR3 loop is CASSSRQATNEKLFF. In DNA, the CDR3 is TGTGCCAGCTCATCTCGACAGGCAACTAATGAAAAACTGTTTTTT.